This is a list of T cell receptor beta chains from one sample in a study of T and B cells in COVID-19 patients. TCRdb independently ran MiXCR on the multiplex PCR reads; one entry per CDR3 protein. The sample has tens of thousands of distinct CDR3 sequences; over 25% are singletons. The sequenced sample was blood. All receptors derive from a human donor who had recovered from COVID-19. Both conserved end residues are part of each CDR3. The D gene is left open where the match is weak. Size is stated for part of the rows, as once, few or many counts, or as a class when the clone is expanded.

size,V,J,D,DNA,CDR3
medium-sized,TRBV19,TRBJ2-7,.,TGTGCCAGTAGTATCGACAGGTTAAACTACGAGCAGTACTTC,CASSIDRLNYEQYF
many,TRBV19,TRBJ2-5,.,TGTGCCAGTAGTATAGGCCTCCTCCAAGAGACCCAGTACTTC,CASSIGLLQETQYF
many,TRBV15,TRBJ2-1,TRBD2,TGTGCCACCAGCAGGGGAGCGGGGGGGGAGAATGAGCAGTTCTTC,CATSRGAGGENEQFF
few,TRBV5-1,TRBJ2-3,TRBD1,TGCGCCAGCAGCTTGGCCTGGGACAGTCTATCCACAGATACGCAGTATTTT,CASSLAWDSLSTDTQYF
.,TRBV11-2,TRBJ2-7,TRBD2,TGTGCCAGCAGCCCCAACGTAGGGCTAGCGGGAGACGAGCAGTACTTC,CASSPNVGLAGDEQYF
.,TRBV12-3/TRBV12-4,TRBJ2-1,TRBD1,TGTGCCAGCAGTTACTCGTTGGGACAGGGGGACGAGCAGTTCTTC,CASSYSLGQGDEQFF
.,TRBV30,TRBJ2-7,TRBD1,TGTGCCTGCGACTCCGGGACAGGCGAGCAGTACTTC,CACDSGTGEQYF
few,TRBV27,TRBJ2-2,.,TGTGCCACCAGGCCCGGGTGGGGCGGATCCCCCGGGGAGCTGTTTTTT,CATRPGWGGSPGELFF
few,TRBV12-3/TRBV12-4,TRBJ2-1,TRBD2,TGTGCCAGCAGTTATGCTAGCGGGACCACCTATTCCAATGAGCAGTTCTTC,CASSYASGTTYSNEQFF
few,TRBV19,TRBJ1-1,.,TGTGCCAGTAGTTTTGAGGGATCAACCACTGAAGCTTTCTTT,CASSFEGSTTEAFF
.,TRBV4-3,TRBJ1-1,.,TGCGCCAGCAGCCCTTCGACCGCGACAGGCACTGAAGCTTTCTTT,CASSPSTATGTEAFF
.,TRBV19,TRBJ2-2,.,TGTGCCAGCAGCAGACCGAGACAGTCCACCGGGGAGCTGTTTTTT,CASSRPRQSTGELFF
.,TRBV7-2,TRBJ2-1,TRBD2,TGTGCCAGCCGGGGGGGCTCCTACAATGAGCAGTTCTTC,CASRGGSYNEQFF
few,TRBV5-1,TRBJ2-1,.,TGCGCCAGCAGCTTGGACGGAGGGGGGAATGAGCAGTTCTTC,CASSLDGGGNEQFF
many,TRBV6-1,TRBJ2-2,.,TGTGCCAGCACACGTCTCACCGGGGAGCTGTTTTTT,CASTRLTGELFF
few,TRBV10-3,TRBJ2-2,TRBD1,TGTGCCATCAGTGAGCCCTTGACAGGGGGCCTAGGGAACACCGGGGAGCTGTTTTTT,CAISEPLTGGLGNTGELFF
few,TRBV6-2/TRBV6-3,TRBJ2-1,.,TGTGCCAGCAGTTCGGACTCAGATCCCTACAATGAGCAGTTCTTC,CASSSDSDPYNEQFF
.,TRBV12-3/TRBV12-4,TRBJ2-5,.,TGTGCCAGCAGTTTAGGTAGCTTGAGGGGGCGGAGGGAACAAGAGACCCAGTACTTC,CASSLGSLRGRREQETQYF
.,TRBV19,TRBJ1-6,TRBD1,TGTGCCACGCGCAGGGGGAGCTCCTATAATTCACCCCTCCACTTT,CATRRGSSYNSPLHF
few,TRBV10-3,TRBJ1-4,.,TGTGCCATCAGTGAGTCGGGCAGGGGTACTAATGAAAAACTGTTTTTT,CAISESGRGTNEKLFF